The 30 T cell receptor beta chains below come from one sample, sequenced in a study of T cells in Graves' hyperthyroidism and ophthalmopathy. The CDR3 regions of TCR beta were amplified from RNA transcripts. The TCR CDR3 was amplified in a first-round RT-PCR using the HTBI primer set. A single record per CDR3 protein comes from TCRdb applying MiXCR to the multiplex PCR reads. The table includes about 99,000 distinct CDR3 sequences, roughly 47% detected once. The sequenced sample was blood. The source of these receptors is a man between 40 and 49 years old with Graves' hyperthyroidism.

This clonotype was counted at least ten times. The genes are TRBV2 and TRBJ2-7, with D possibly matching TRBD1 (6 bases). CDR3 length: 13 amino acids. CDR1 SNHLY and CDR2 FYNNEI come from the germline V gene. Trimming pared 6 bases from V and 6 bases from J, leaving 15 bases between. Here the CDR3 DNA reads TGTGCCAGCAGGAGGCTTGGGGGCCCCGAGCAGTACTTC. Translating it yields CASRRLGGPEQYF.

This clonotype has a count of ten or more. Written as DNA, the CDR3 is TGCAGTGCTAGAAAAAACAGGGACGTGATCCCCCAGCATTTT. This encodes CSARKNRDVIPQHF. The gene calls are TRBV20-1 and TRBJ1-5; possibly TRBD1 for D (6 bases). Trimming left V 2 bases short and J 10 bases short, with 18 bases between. Germline lookup yields CDR1 DFQATT and CDR2 SNEGSKA (reference sequence). CDR3 size: 14 residues.

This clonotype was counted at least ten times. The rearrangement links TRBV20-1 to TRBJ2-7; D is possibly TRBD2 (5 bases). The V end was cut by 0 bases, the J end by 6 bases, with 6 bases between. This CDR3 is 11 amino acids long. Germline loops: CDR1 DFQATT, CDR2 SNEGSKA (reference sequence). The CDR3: CSAREAGEQYF. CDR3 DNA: TGCAGTGCTAGAGAGGCGGGCGAGCAGTACTTC.

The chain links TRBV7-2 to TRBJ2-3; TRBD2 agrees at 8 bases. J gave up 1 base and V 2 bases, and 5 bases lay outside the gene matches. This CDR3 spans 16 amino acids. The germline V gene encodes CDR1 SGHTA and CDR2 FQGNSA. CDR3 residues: CASSLSEGLGTDTQYF. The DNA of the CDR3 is TGTGCCAGCAGCTTAAGCGAGGGACTAGGCACAGATACGCAGTATTTT.

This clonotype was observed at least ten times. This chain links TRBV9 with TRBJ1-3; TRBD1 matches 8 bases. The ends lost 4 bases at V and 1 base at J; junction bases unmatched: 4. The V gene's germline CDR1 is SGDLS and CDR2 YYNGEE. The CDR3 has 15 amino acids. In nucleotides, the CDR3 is TGTGCCAGCAGCCACAGGGGGTTGTCTGGAAACACCATATATTTT. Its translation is CASSHRGLSGNTIYF.

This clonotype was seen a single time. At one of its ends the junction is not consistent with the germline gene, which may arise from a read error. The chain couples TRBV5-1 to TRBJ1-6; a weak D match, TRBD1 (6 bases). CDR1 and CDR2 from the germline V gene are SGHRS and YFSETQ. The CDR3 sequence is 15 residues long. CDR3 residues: CTSSLWGWDNSPLHF. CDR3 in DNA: TGCACCAGCAGCCTGTGGGGGTGGGACAACTCACCCCTCCACTTT.

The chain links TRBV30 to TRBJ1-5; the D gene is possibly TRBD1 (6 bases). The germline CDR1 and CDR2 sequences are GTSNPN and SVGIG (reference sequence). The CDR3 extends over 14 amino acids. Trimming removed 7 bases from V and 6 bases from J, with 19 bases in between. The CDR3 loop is CAFMAGGPAQPQHF. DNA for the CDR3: TGTGCCTTTATGGCGGGGGGCCCCGCTCAGCCCCAGCATTTT.

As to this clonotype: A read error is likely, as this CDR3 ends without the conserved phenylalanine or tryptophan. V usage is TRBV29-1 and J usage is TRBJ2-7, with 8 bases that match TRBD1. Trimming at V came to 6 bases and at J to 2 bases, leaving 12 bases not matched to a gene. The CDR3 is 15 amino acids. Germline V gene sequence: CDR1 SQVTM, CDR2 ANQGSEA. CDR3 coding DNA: TGCAGCGTCGCACCCGCGGGACAGGCTACCTACGAGCAGTACCTC. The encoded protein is CSVAPAGQATYEQYL.

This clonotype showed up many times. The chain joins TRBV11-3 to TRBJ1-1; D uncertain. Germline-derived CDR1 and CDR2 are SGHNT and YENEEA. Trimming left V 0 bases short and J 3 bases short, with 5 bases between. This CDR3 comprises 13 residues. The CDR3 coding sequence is TGTGCCAGCAGCTTAGAGTCTTACACTGAAGCTTTCTTT. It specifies CASSLESYTEAFF.

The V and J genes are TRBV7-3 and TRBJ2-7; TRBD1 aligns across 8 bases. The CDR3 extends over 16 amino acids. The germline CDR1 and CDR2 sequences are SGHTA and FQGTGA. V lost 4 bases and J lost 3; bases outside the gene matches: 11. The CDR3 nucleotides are TGTGCCAGCAGCTCCGCCCGGACAGGGACCTTCTACGAGCAGTACTTC. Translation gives CASSSARTGTFYEQYF.

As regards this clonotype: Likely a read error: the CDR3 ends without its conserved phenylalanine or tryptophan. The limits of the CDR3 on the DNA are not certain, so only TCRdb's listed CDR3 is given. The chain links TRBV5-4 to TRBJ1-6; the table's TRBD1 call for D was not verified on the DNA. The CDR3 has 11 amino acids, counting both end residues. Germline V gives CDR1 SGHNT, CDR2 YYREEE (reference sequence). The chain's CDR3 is CASSFRDRGVG.

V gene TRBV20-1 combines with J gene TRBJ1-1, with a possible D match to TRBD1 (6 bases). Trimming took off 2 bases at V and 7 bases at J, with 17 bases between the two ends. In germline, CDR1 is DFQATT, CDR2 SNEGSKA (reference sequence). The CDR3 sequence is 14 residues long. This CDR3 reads CSARPFGGRNEAFF. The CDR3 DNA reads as TGCAGTGCTAGACCCTTCGGGGGCCGTAATGAAGCTTTCTTT.

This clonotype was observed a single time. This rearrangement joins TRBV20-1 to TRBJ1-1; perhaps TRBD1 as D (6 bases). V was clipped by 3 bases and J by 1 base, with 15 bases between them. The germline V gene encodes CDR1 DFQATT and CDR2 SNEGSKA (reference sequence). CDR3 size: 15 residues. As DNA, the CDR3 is TGCAGTGCTAGGGGGGTCCCAGGGGCGAACACTGAAGCTTTCTTT. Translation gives CSARGVPGANTEAFF.

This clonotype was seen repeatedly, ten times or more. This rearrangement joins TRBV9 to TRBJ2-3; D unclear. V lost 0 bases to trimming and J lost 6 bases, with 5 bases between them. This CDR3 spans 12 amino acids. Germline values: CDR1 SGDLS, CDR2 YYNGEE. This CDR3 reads CASSVDGDTQYF. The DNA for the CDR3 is TGTGCCAGCAGCGTAGACGGGGATACGCAGTATTTT. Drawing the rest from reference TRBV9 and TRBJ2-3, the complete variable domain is DSGVTQTPKHLITATGQRVTLRCSPRSGDLSVYWYQQSLDQGLQFLIQYYNGEERAKGNILERFSAQQFPDLHSELNLSSLELGDSALYFCASSVDGDTQYFGPGTRLTVL.

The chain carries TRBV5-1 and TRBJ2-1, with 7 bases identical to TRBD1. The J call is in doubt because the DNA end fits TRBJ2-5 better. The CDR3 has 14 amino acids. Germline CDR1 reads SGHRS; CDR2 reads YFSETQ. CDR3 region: CASSVFRGSETQYF. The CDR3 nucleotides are TGCGCCAGCAGCGTGTTCAGGGGGTCCGAGACCCAGTACTTC.

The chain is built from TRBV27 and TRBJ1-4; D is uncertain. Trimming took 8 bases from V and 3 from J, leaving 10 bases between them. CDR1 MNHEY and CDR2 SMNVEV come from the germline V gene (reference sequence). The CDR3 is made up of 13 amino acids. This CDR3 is CASRRVPNEKLFF. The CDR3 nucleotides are TGTGCCAGCCGTCGGGTACCTAATGAAAAACTGTTTTTT. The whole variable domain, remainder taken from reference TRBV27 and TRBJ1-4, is EAQVTQNPRYLITVTGKKLTVTCSQNMNHEYMSWYRQDPGLGLRQIYYSMNVEVTDKGDVPEGYKVSRKEKRNFPLILESPSPNQTSLYFCASRRVPNEKLFFGSGTQLSVL.

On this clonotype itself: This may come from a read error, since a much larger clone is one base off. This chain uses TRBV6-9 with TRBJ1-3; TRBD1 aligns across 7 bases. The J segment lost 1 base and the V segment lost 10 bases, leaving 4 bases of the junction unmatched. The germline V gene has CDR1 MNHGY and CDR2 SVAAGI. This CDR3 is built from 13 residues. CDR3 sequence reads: CATKDRSGNTIYF. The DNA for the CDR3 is TGTGCCACCAAGGACAGGTCTGGAAACACCATATATTTT.

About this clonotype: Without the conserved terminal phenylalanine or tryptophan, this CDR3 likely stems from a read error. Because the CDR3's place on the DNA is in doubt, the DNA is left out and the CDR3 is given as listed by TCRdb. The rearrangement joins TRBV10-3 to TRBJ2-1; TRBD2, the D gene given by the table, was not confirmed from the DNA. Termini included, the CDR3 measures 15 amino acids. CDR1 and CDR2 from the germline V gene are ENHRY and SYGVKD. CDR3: CAISERLTAYNEQSL.

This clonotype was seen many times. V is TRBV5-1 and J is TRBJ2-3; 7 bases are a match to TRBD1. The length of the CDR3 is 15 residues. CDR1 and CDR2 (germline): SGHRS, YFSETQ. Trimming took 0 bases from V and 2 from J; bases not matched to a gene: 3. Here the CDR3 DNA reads TGCGCCAGCAGCTTGGAGGGGGCGTCCACAGATACGCAGTATTTT. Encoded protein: CASSLEGASTDTQYF.

The CDR3 loop is CSVGQGSHYNEQFF. The CDR3 nucleotides are TGCAGCGTTGGACAGGGGAGCCACTACAATGAGCAGTTCTTC. This chain uses TRBV29-1 with TRBJ2-1, with 8 bases lining up with TRBD1. Germline assignment: CDR1 SQVTM and CDR2 ANQGSEA. The CDR3 loop spans 14 amino acids. Trimming took 4 bases from V and 3 from J; bases not matched to a gene: 5.

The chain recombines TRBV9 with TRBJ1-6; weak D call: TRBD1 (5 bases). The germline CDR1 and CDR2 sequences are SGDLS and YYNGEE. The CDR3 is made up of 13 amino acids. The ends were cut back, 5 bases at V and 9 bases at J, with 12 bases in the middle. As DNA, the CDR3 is TGTGCCAGCAGGGGAGGGGCTGCTTCACCCCTCCACTTT. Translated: CASRGGAASPLHF.

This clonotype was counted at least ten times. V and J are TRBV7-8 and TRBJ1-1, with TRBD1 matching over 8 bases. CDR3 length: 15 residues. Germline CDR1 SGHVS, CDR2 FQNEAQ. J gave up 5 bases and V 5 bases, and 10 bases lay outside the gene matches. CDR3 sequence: CASSPVTGVDTEAFF. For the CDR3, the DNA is TGTGCCAGCAGCCCCGTGACAGGGGTAGATACTGAAGCTTTCTTT. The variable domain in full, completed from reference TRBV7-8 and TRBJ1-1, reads GAGVSQSPRYKVAKRGQDVALRCDPISGHVSLFWYQQALGQGPEFLTYFQNEAQLDKSGLPSDRFFAERPEGSVSTLKIQRTQQEDSAVYLCASSPVTGVDTEAFFGQGTRLTVV.

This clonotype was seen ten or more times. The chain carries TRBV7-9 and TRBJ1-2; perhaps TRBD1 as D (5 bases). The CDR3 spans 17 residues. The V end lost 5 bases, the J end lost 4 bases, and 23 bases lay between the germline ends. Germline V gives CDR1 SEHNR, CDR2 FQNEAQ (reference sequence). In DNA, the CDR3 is TGTGCCAGCAGCATTTATACCCCAGGGATTCGAAGCTATGGCTACACCTTC. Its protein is CASSIYTPGIRSYGYTF.

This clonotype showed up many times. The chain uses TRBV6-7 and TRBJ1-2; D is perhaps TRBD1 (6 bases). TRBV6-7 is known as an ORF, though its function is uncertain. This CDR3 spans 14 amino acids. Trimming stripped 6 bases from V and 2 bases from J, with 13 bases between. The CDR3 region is CASRGEDRNYGYTF. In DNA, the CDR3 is TGTGCCAGCAGGGGAGAAGACAGGAACTATGGCTACACCTTC.

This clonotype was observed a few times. CDR3 DNA: TGTGCCAGCAGTTCTCCGGGACAGGGAAGTCAGCCCCAGCATTTT. Translated, it gives CASSSPGQGSQPQHF. V gene TRBV28 combines with J gene TRBJ1-5, with 9 bases identical to TRBD1. Germline loops: CDR1 MDHEN, CDR2 SYDVKM. The V gene end was trimmed by 4 bases and the J gene end by 6 bases; junction bases not matched to a gene: 7. CDR3 size: 15 residues.

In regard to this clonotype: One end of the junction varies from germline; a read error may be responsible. This CDR3 reads CSAKGPGLLSSYNGQFF. The CDR3 coding sequence is TGCAGTGCTAAGGGGCCGGGACTACTGAGCTCCTACAATGGGCAGTTCTTC. V and J are TRBV20-1 and TRBJ2-1; 7 bases map to TRBD2. The CDR3 runs to 17 residues. CDR1 is DFQATT, CDR2 SNEGSKA, per germline (reference sequence).

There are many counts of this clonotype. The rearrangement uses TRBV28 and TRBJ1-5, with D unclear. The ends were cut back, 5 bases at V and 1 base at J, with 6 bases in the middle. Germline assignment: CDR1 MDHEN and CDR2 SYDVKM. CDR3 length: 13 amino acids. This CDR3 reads CASSPLSNQPQHF. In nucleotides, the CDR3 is TGTGCCAGCAGTCCGCTGAGCAATCAGCCCCAGCATTTT.

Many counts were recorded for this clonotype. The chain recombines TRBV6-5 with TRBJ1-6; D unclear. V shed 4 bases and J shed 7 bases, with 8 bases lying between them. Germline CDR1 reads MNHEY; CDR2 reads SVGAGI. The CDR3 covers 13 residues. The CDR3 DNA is TGTGCCAGCAGTTTCCGTTTGAATTCACCCCTCCACTTT. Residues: CASSFRLNSPLHF.

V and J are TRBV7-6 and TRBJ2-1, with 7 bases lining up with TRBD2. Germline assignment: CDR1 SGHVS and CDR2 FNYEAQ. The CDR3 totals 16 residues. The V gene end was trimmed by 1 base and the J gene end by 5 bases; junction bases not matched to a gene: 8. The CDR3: CASSLVPSGYNNEQFF. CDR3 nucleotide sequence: TGTGCCAGCAGCTTAGTCCCTAGCGGATACAACAATGAGCAGTTCTTC. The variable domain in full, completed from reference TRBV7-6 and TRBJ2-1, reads GAGVSQSPRYKVTKRGQDVALRCDPISGHVSLYWYRQALGQGPEFLTYFNYEAQQDKSGLPNDRFSAERPEGSISTLTIQRTEQRDSAMYRCASSLVPSGYNNEQFFGPGTRLTVL.

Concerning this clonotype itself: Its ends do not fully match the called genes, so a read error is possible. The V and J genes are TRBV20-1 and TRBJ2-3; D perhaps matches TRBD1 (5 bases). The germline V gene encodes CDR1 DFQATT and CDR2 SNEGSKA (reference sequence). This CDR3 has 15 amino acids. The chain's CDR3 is CSQPQRPHFTGTQYF. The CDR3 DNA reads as TGCAGCCAACCCCAGAGACCCCATTTCACAGGTACGCAGTATTTT.